This TCR beta chain was identified in a study of long-term antiretroviral therapy in people with HIV. Trimming cost V 3 bases and J 5 bases, with 13 bases left between them. Germline V gene lookup returns CDR1 LNHDA and CDR2 SQIVND (reference sequence). This CDR3 has 15 residues. Sequencing relied on immunoSEQ assay v3.0, run at survey level. TCRdb's copy holds only in-frame clones and misses some; the assay was immunoSEQ multiplex PCR. The sample contains tens of thousands of clones, around 74% of which appear only once. The TCR sequence derives from a man in his fifties with HIV. This chain joins TRBV19 and TRBJ1-4; maybe TRBD1 (5 bases). The sample consisted of unsorted PBMCs, taken 3 years after starting antiretroviral therapy. The CDR3 sequence: CASSMWGTNNEKLFF. CDR3 nucleotide sequence: TGTGCCAGTAGTATGTGGGGCACGAACAATGAAAAACTGTTTTTT.